Each of the 15 T cell receptor beta chains below was sequenced from the same sample in a study of T cell responses to AZD1222 COVID-19 vaccine. Some clones are missing from TCRdb's copy, which holds only in-frame ones; the method was immunoSEQ multiplex PCR. The sample contains approximately 100,000 clones, about 90% of which appear only once. The input for sequencing was peripheral blood, taken on day 0 of AZD1222 vaccination. These receptors originate from an adult in good health.

The chain has TRBV19 and TRBJ1-1, with a weak D call TRBD1 (6 bases). The V and J ends lost 1 base and 4 bases respectively, with 19 bases between them. This CDR3 has 17 amino acids. Germline CDR1 LNHDA, CDR2 SQIVND (reference sequence). CDR3 residues: CASSIGVGGHSATEAFF. In nucleotides, the CDR3 is TGTGCCAGTAGTATAGGAGTTGGGGGACATTCGGCCACTGAAGCTTTCTTT. Looking up the rest from reference TRBV19 and TRBJ1-1 gives the full variable domain: DGGITQSPKYLFRKEGQNVTLSCEQNLNHDAMYWYRQDPGQGLRLIYYSQIVNDFQKGDIAEGYSVSREKKESFPLTVTSAQKNPTAFYLCASSIGVGGHSATEAFFGQGTRLTVV.

The chain couples TRBV7-2 to TRBJ2-7; the D gene is possibly TRBD1 (8 bases). V was shortened by 4 bases and J by 2 bases, with 18 bases between the two germline ends. The CDR3 is made up of 16 amino acids. Germline CDR1 SGHTA, CDR2 FQGNSA. The CDR3 here is CASSSGRTGRTYEQYF. The CDR3 coding sequence is TGTGCCAGCAGCTCCGGGAGGACAGGGAGAACCTACGAGCAGTACTTC.

The chain employs TRBV3-1 (or the pseudogene TRBV3-2) and TRBJ2-7; D might be TRBD1 (5 bases). The germline V and J ends were trimmed by 4 bases and 6 bases, with 16 bases remaining between them. Looked up from germline, CDR1 is LGHDT and CDR2 is YNNKEL (reference sequence). The CDR3 loop spans 14 amino acids. CDR3 sequence (DNA): TGTGCCAGCAGCCCTACGCCGCAGGGTACCGAGCAGTACTTC. It is translated as CASSPTPQGTEQYF.

The chain recombines TRBV28 with TRBJ2-7; D ambiguous. CDR3 length equals 13 residues. The ends were cut back, 7 bases at V and 5 bases at J, with 15 bases in the middle. Germline V gene lookup returns CDR1 MDHEN and CDR2 SYDVKM. The CDR3 nucleotides are TGTGCCAGCACCGAAGTTGCGGCCCACGAGCAGTACTTC. It encodes CASTEVAAHEQYF.

The gene calls are TRBV27 and TRBJ1-5; TRBD1 matches 8 bases. This CDR3 comprises 17 residues. V shed 2 bases, J shed 3 bases, and the junction held 9 bases outside the gene matches. The germline gives CDR1 MNHEY, CDR2 SMNVEV (reference sequence). The CDR3 nucleotides read TGTGCCAGCAGTTTACAATCCAGGGGGCAAACCAATCAGCCCCAGCATTTT. Its protein product is CASSLQSRGQTNQPQHF.

The chain recombines TRBV19 with TRBJ1-5; D is unclear. The CDR3 totals 15 residues. From germline, CDR1 is LNHDA and CDR2 SQIVND (reference sequence). V gave up 3 bases and J gave up 3 bases, with 12 bases separating them. The CDR3 DNA sequence: TGTGCCAGTAGTATGCAGAGGACCCTCAATCAGCCCCAGCATTTT. This translates into CASSMQRTLNQPQHF.

This chain links TRBV5-1 with TRBJ1-1, with a possible D match to TRBD1 (5 bases). The CDR3 runs 14 residues. V was shortened by 5 bases and J by 2 bases, with 13 bases between the two germline ends. The germline CDR1 and CDR2 sequences are SGHRS and YFSETQ. In nucleotides, the CDR3 is TGCGCCAGCAGTCCCCAGGGAGCCAACACTGAAGCTTTCTTT. Translation: CASSPQGANTEAFF.

The chain links TRBV28 to TRBJ2-1, with 9 bases lining up with TRBD1. The V segment lost 6 bases and the J segment 8 bases; nucleotides outside the gene matches: 11. Germline lookup yields CDR1 MDHEN and CDR2 SYDVKM. The length of the CDR3 is 15 residues. In nucleotides, the CDR3 is TGTGCCAGCAGCACACCCGGGACAGGGAGTCATGAGCAGTTCTTC. Translated, it gives CASSTPGTGSHEQFF.

J is TRBJ1-2 and V is TRBV6-5, with D possibly being TRBD1 (5 bases). Germline assignment: CDR1 MNHEY and CDR2 SVGAGI. The ends were cut back, 0 bases at V and 3 bases at J, with 14 bases in the middle. This CDR3 is built from 16 residues. CDR3: CASSYSIRGVDYGYTF. CDR3 in DNA: TGTGCCAGCAGTTACTCGATCAGAGGGGTCGACTATGGCTACACCTTC.

The V gene is TRBV29-1, the J gene TRBJ1-2; D remains unclear. Germline CDR1 reads SQVTM; CDR2 reads ANQGSEA. The CDR3 runs to 11 residues. Trimming cost V 2 bases and J 8 bases, with 9 bases left between them. CDR3 residues: CSVESSAGYTF. CDR3 DNA sequence: TGCAGCGTTGAATCATCGGCGGGCTACACCTTC.

This chain joins TRBV30 and TRBJ1-3; D is uncertain. The germline V gene encodes CDR1 GTSNPN and CDR2 SVGIG (reference sequence). This CDR3 region has 12 residues. The germline V and J ends were trimmed by 3 bases and 4 bases, with 7 bases remaining between them. The DNA for the CDR3 is TGTGCCTGGAGCGAAATCGGAAACACCATATATTTT. Its translation: CAWSEIGNTIYF.

This sequence joins TRBV27 and TRBJ1-1; D is ambiguous. This CDR3 comprises 13 residues. Germline-derived CDR1 and CDR2 are MNHEY and SMNVEV (reference sequence). V gave up 3 bases and J gave up 4 bases, with 9 bases separating them. CDR3 amino acids: CASSLGSPTEAFF. As DNA, the CDR3 is TGTGCCAGCAGTTTGGGTTCTCCCACTGAAGCTTTCTTT.

V is TRBV7-8 and J is TRBJ1-1; D not resolved. This CDR3 has 17 amino acids. In germline, CDR1 is SGHVS, CDR2 FQNEAQ. Trimming pared 4 bases from V and 7 bases from J, leaving 25 bases between. The CDR3 sequence is CASSSPREGPATSEAFF. The CDR3 DNA reads as TGTGCCAGCAGCTCCCCTCGAGAGGGCCCCGCAACCAGTGAAGCTTTCTTT.

The J gene is TRBJ2-1, the V gene TRBV10-3; TRBD2 matches at 8 bases. Germline V lookup: CDR1 ENHRY, CDR2 SYGVKD. The CDR3 spans 15 residues. The V and J ends lost 6 bases and 4 bases, in that order; junction bases with no gene match: 8. In nucleotides, the CDR3 is TGTGCCATCAGGGGCACTAGCGGCCTTTACAATGAGCAGTTCTTC. This gives the protein CAIRGTSGLYNEQFF.

The CDR3 sequence is CASSFFPGNTEAFF. CDR3 nucleotides: TGTGCCAGCAGCTTTTTCCCCGGGAACACTGAAGCTTTCTTT. This chain uses TRBV5-8 with TRBJ1-1; no reliable D call. This CDR3 has 14 residues. V lost 2 bases to trimming and J lost 1 base, with 9 bases between them. CDR1 and CDR2 from the germline V gene are SGHTS and YDEGEE.